Listed here are 14 T cell receptor beta chains from one sample, sequenced in a study of blood T cell repertoires in COVID-19. The repertoire was sequenced with immunoSEQ multiplex PCR; TCRdb's copy has only in-frame clones and lacks some. The table has some 300,000 clones, about 90% seen once. The sequencing sample was made of PBMCs or T cells enriched from blood (not recorded which). Every receptor here comes from a young woman who had recovered from COVID-19.

This rearrangement joins TRBV5-1 to TRBJ1-4; D remains ambiguous. V was trimmed by 4 bases and J by 4 bases, leaving 11 bases between them. CDR1 and CDR2 (germline): SGHRS, YFSETQ. The CDR3 runs 14 residues. This CDR3 reads CASSPGAVNEKLFF. DNA for the CDR3: TGCGCCAGCAGCCCCGGAGCGGTTAATGAAAAACTGTTTTTT.

This chain joins TRBV5-4 and TRBJ1-1; possible D gene TRBD1, 6 bases. V was trimmed by 4 bases and J by 8 bases, leaving 15 bases between them. CDR3 length: 13 residues. Looked up from germline, CDR1 is SGHNT and CDR2 is YYREEE (reference sequence). CDR3 bases: TGTGCCAGCAGCGACAGACAGGTAACCGAAGCTTTCTTT. Translating gives CASSDRQVTEAFF.

CDR3 bases: TGTGCCAGCAGCCCGGGGATGGGCCCCCCAGGCAATCAGCCCCAGCATTTT. It is translated as CASSPGMGPPGNQPQHF. V usage is TRBV11-2 and J usage is TRBJ1-5; D ambiguous. This CDR3 has 17 amino acids. The V end was cut by 5 bases, the J end by 2 bases, with 19 bases between. Germline lookup yields CDR1 SGHAT and CDR2 FQNNGV.

J is TRBJ2-2 and V is TRBV3-1 (or the pseudogene TRBV3-2); 9 positions match TRBD1. V lost 2 bases and J lost 5; bases outside the gene matches: 9. The CDR3 is made up of 17 amino acids. Germline values: CDR1 LGHDT, CDR2 YNNKEL (reference sequence). The CDR3 DNA sequence: TGTGCCAGCAGCCAAAGACGCGGACAGGGGAGTACCGGGGAGCTGTTTTTT. Protein sequence: CASSQRRGQGSTGELFF.

This clone was recorded many times. The rearrangement links TRBV30 to TRBJ2-2, with TRBD1 identical over 8 bases. Germline-derived CDR1 and CDR2 are GTSNPN and SVGIG (reference sequence). The CDR3 is made up of 14 amino acids. V dropped 7 bases and J dropped 1; count of bases not matched to a gene: 5. CDR3 sequence: CASAGTGNTGELFF. Here the CDR3 DNA reads TGTGCCTCCGCCGGGACAGGGAACACCGGGGAGCTGTTTTTT.

This chain joins TRBV11-2 and TRBJ1-3, with TRBD1 as a possible D gene (5 bases). Germline V gives CDR1 SGHAT, CDR2 FQNNGV. The CDR3 length is 15 residues. V lost 5 bases, J lost 0 bases, and 11 bases lay in between. The CDR3 loop reads CASSLGLNSGNTIYF. DNA for the CDR3: TGTGCCAGCAGCCTGGGACTGAACTCTGGAAACACCATATATTTT.

This sequence joins TRBV5-1 and TRBJ2-3; TRBD2 is a possible D gene (5 bases). Germline V gene data show CDR1 as SGHRS and CDR2 as YFSETQ. Trimming pared 3 bases from V and 7 bases from J, leaving 21 bases between. This CDR3 is built from 16 residues. CDR3 sequence: CASSSASTSSTNTQYF. CDR3 nucleotide sequence: TGCGCCAGCAGCTCGGCTAGCACATCTAGCACGAATACGCAGTATTTT.

The CDR3 region has the DNA TGTGCCAGTAGTCCACAGGGGGCTCCTAGCACAGATACGCAGTATTTT. It is translated as CASSPQGAPSTDTQYF. The chain couples TRBV19 to TRBJ2-3; the match to TRBD1 covers 9 bases. This CDR3 has 16 amino acids. From germline, CDR1 is LNHDA and CDR2 SQIVND (reference sequence). V shed 5 bases, J shed 0 bases, and the junction held 6 bases outside the gene matches.

This clone was counted a few times. J is TRBJ2-2 and V is TRBV3-1 (or the pseudogene TRBV3-2); 10 positions match TRBD2. This CDR3 contains 21 residues. Germline values: CDR1 LGHDT, CDR2 YNNKEL (reference sequence). V dropped 4 bases and J dropped 6; count of bases not matched to a gene: 23. CDR3 DNA: TGTGCCAGCAGCCCCACCGAGCGGGGGGGCGTACAAGGTTCCCTCGCCGGGGAGCTGTTTTTT. Translated, it gives CASSPTERGGVQGSLAGELFF.

The CDR3 is CASSDGIAGGSTDTQYF. The CDR3, as DNA: TGTGCCAGCAGTGACGGAATAGCGGGGGGGTCGACAGATACGCAGTATTTT. The chain links TRBV6-4 to TRBJ2-3; TRBD2 aligns across 11 bases. Germline CDR1 and CDR2: MRHNA and SNTAGT. CDR3 size: 17 residues. V was pared by 2 bases and J by 3 bases, with 7 bases of the junction left unmatched.

The chain has TRBV28 and TRBJ1-6, with D hard to call. The V end was cut by 6 bases, the J end by 2 bases, with 8 bases between. The CDR3 is 14 amino acids. The germline V gene has CDR1 MDHEN and CDR2 SYDVKM. CDR3 amino acids: CASSQRTYNSPLHF. The CDR3 DNA is TGTGCCAGCAGCCAGCGTACCTATAATTCACCCCTCCACTTT. The whole variable domain, remainder taken from reference TRBV28 and TRBJ1-6, is DVKVTQSSRYLVKRTGEKVFLECVQDMDHENMFWYRQDPGLGLRLIYFSYDVKMKEKGDIPEGYSVSREKKERFSLILESASTNQTSMYLCASSQRTYNSPLHFGNGTRLTVT.

The chain employs TRBV27 and TRBJ1-6; the match to TRBD1 covers 8 bases. CDR3 length equals 15 residues. V lost 0 bases to trimming and J lost 7 bases; unmatched junction nucleotides: 2. CDR1 and CDR2 from the germline V gene are MNHEY and SMNVEV (reference sequence). This CDR3 is CASSLSDRANSPLHF. CDR3 nucleotides: TGTGCCAGCAGTTTATCGGACAGGGCCAATTCACCCCTCCACTTT.

This clone was seen only a few times. The V and J genes are TRBV28 and TRBJ1-3; D ambiguous. This CDR3 contains 14 residues. Germline V gene data show CDR1 as MDHEN and CDR2 as SYDVKM. V was pared by 7 bases and J by 2 bases, with 12 bases between. CDR3 nucleotide sequence: TGTGCCAGCAAGCCTACCGGGGCTGGAAACACCATATATTTT. It translates to CASKPTGAGNTIYF. Filled out from reference TRBV28 and TRBJ1-3, the complete variable domain reads DVKVTQSSRYLVKRTGEKVFLECVQDMDHENMFWYRQDPGLGLRLIYFSYDVKMKEKGDIPEGYSVSREKKERFSLILESASTNQTSMYLCASKPTGAGNTIYFGEGSWLTVV.

The chain combines TRBV28 with TRBJ1-4, with TRBD1 as a possible D gene (5 bases). Trimming took off 7 bases at V and 7 bases at J, with 16 bases between the two ends. Germline V gene lookup returns CDR1 MDHEN and CDR2 SYDVKM. This CDR3 has 14 residues. The CDR3 DNA is TGTGCCAGCACCTTGGGGGGAGTCTCTGAAAAACTGTTTTTT. Protein: CASTLGGVSEKLFF.